Listed here is a single TCR beta chain. This sample is part of a study of T-cell memory formation after mild COVID-19. From germline, CDR1 is SEHNR and CDR2 FQNEAQ (reference sequence). V was trimmed by 5 bases and J by 5 bases, leaving 16 bases between them. There are 15 residues in the CDR3. TCRdb analysed the 5' RACE reads with MiXCR anew, one entry per CDR3 protein. The repertoire consists of approximately 400,000 distinct CDR3 sequences, with about a sixth occurring once and the leading ten covering about 22%. The chain employs TRBV7-9 and TRBJ2-1, with D possibly being TRBD2 (7 bases). Sequencing was performed on PBMCs or a T cell subset sorted from them (not recorded which). This receptor was identified in a man aged 18 to 29 who had mild COVID-19 (a few samples of this study predate the infection). Cell type and time point are not known. Here the CDR3 DNA reads TGTGCCAGCAGCCCTAGGGGGGGTCTGCACAATGAGCAGTTCTTC. It specifies CASSPRGGLHNEQFF.